This T cell receptor (beta chain) was sequenced in a study of T cell responses to AZD1222 COVID-19 vaccine. Generated by immunoSEQ multiplex PCR, the TCRdb table keeps only in-frame clones and is missing some. The profile shows about 85,000 clones, nearly 90% of them singletons. The germline CDR1 and CDR2 sequences are KGHDR and SFDVKD. The CDR3 runs 13 residues. V was trimmed by 7 bases and J by 0 bases, leaving 8 bases between them. The V and J genes are TRBV24-1 and TRBJ1-1, with D maybe TRBD1 (5 bases). Sequencing used peripheral blood, obtained on day 0 of AZD1222 vaccination. This TCR was sampled from an adult in good health. The CDR3 DNA is TGTGCCACCAGACGGGGGATGAACACTGAAGCTTTCTTT. Protein product: CATRRGMNTEAFF.